Presented here are 25 T cell receptor beta chains from one specimen sequenced in a study of CD8 T cells in ankylosing spondylitis. General study findings and limits: A TCR beta motif made of fewer than ten highly homologous variants seemed typical of ankylosing spondylitis blood.

No antigens are known for them. TCRdb passed the 5' RACE reads through MiXCR, listing each CDR3 protein once. The sample lists roughly 350,000 distinct CDR3 sequences, 8% occurring once. Sequenced: blood, either unsorted or a sorted T cell fraction (not recorded which). These TCRs come from a male donor with ankylosing spondylitis.

The chain couples TRBV3-1 to TRBJ2-5; D may be TRBD2 (5 bases). CDR3 length: 13 amino acids. The V end lost 4 bases, the J end lost 1 base, and 7 bases lay between the germline ends. Germline V gene data show CDR1 as LGHDT and CDR2 as YNNKEL (reference sequence). Here the CDR3 reads CASSPSSQETQYF. The DNA for the CDR3 is TGTGCCAGCAGCCCTAGCAGCCAAGAGACCCAGTACTTC.

This clonotype showed up just a few times. V and J are TRBV5-5 and TRBJ2-1; 10 nucleotides match TRBD1. This CDR3 region has 15 residues. From germline, CDR1 is SGHKS and CDR2 YYEKEE (reference sequence). Trimming removed 1 base from V and 7 bases from J; junction bases left unmatched: 5. The CDR3 sequence: CASSLRGQGNNEQFF. CDR3 bases: TGTGCCAGCAGCTTGAGGGGACAGGGGAATAATGAGCAGTTCTTC.

This clonotype showed up many times. The chain links TRBV6-4 to TRBJ1-5, with D unclear. V lost 6 bases and J 5 bases, leaving 11 bases between the germline ends. Germline V gene lookup returns CDR1 MRHNA and CDR2 SNTAGT. The CDR3 is 13 residues long. The CDR3 region is CASSPRGDQPQHF. The CDR3 coding sequence is TGTGCCAGCAGCCCCAGAGGCGATCAGCCCCAGCATTTT.

This chain uses TRBV5-1 with TRBJ2-7, with D unclear. Germline CDR1 is SGHRS and CDR2 is YFSETQ. V lost 1 base, J lost 3 bases, and 8 bases lay in between. CDR3 length: 13 amino acids. The chain's CDR3 is CASSLRTGYEQYF. The CDR3 region has the DNA TGCGCCAGCAGCTTGAGGACCGGCTACGAGCAGTACTTC.

This clonotype was recorded a few times. The rearrangement links TRBV7-2 to TRBJ1-3, with TRBD1 as a possible D gene (6 bases). Germline CDR1 and CDR2: SGHTA and FQGNSA. This CDR3 is 17 amino acids long. Trimming removed 1 base at V and 0 bases at J, with 13 bases between. The CDR3 loop reads CASSLGAGARSGNTIYF. The CDR3 DNA reads as TGTGCCAGCAGCTTAGGGGCAGGGGCCCGCTCTGGAAACACCATATATTTT.

CDR3 loop: CASRTGTAYNEQFF. CDR3 in DNA: TGTGCCAGCAGGACCGGGACAGCCTACAATGAGCAGTTCTTC. The rearrangement uses TRBV28 and TRBJ2-1; 7 nucleotides agree with TRBD1. Trimming cost V 6 bases and J 2 bases; bases outside gene matches: 4. Germline V CDR1 and CDR2: MDHEN, SYDVKM. The CDR3 loop spans 14 amino acids.

This chain links TRBV20-1 with TRBJ2-7, with 10 bases lining up with TRBD1. The germline V gene has CDR1 DFQATT and CDR2 SNEGSKA (reference sequence). The V and J ends lost 6 bases and 0 bases, in that order; junction bases with no gene match: 5. The CDR3 has 14 residues. CDR3 residues: CSAQGTGASYEQYF. The CDR3 DNA is TGCAGTGCCCAGGGGACAGGGGCCTCCTACGAGCAGTACTTC.

The gene calls are TRBV9 and TRBJ2-2, with D perhaps matching TRBD2 (6 bases). The CDR3 loop spans 16 amino acids. Germline V gene lookup returns CDR1 SGDLS and CDR2 YYNGEE. With 4 bases removed from V and 1 base from J, the gap between germline ends came to 14 bases. CDR3 amino acids: CASSPPPRENTGELFF. DNA of the CDR3: TGTGCCAGCAGCCCCCCCCCGCGGGAGAACACCGGGGAGCTGTTTTTT.

The chain recombines TRBV29-1 with TRBJ2-3; 7 nucleotides agree with TRBD2. The CDR3 is 14 amino acids. The junction had 7 bases not matched to a gene; V was cut back by 7 bases and J by 0 bases. Germline V gene lookup returns CDR1 SQVTM and CDR2 ANQGSEA. The CDR3 loop is CSALGRTSTDTQYF. The CDR3 region has the DNA TGCAGCGCCCTCGGGAGGACTAGCACAGATACGCAGTATTTT.

In this sample, this clonotype turned up a few times. This chain uses TRBV7-9 with TRBJ1-2; 10 positions match TRBD1. CDR1 and CDR2 from the germline V gene are SEHNR and FQNEAQ (reference sequence). The V and J ends lost 4 bases and 7 bases, in that order; junction bases with no gene match: 15. CDR3 length equals 17 residues. CDR3 sequence reads: CASSSNPGDRGLSGYTF. CDR3 bases: TGTGCCAGCAGCTCCAACCCGGGAGACAGGGGGCTTAGTGGCTACACCTTC.

The gene calls are TRBV5-1 and TRBJ2-2; tentative D call: TRBD1 (5 bases). V was cut by 0 bases and J by 4 bases, with 7 bases left in between. Per the germline V gene, CDR1 is SGHRS and CDR2 is YFSETQ. The CDR3 spans 14 residues. This CDR3 is CASSLGRVTGELFF. The CDR3 DNA reads as TGCGCCAGCAGCTTGGGCAGGGTCACCGGGGAGCTGTTTTTT.

There are many counts of this clonotype. At one of its ends the junction is not consistent with the germline gene, which may arise from a read error. The chain combines TRBV5-1 with TRBJ1-1; the D gene is possibly TRBD1 (5 bases). The CDR3 covers 13 residues. CDR1 is SGHRS and CDR2 is YFSETQ in the germline V gene. The CDR3 region is CASSPGQNTEAFF. CDR3 DNA: TGTGCCAGCAGCCCCGGACAGAACACTGAAGCTTTCTTT.

This clonotype was recorded many times. The chain is built from TRBV20-1 and TRBJ2-7; no clear D. The CDR3 runs to 15 residues. CDR1 and CDR2 from the germline V gene are DFQATT and SNEGSKA (reference sequence). V shed 2 bases and J shed 4 bases, with 18 bases lying between them. CDR3 in DNA: TGCAGTGCTAGATTGTCGGGCCGTGAAGTATACGAGCAGTACTTC. Protein sequence: CSARLSGREVYEQYF.

This clonotype has a count of ten or more. The rearrangement links TRBV9 to TRBJ2-1; maybe TRBD2 (6 bases). Germline CDR1 is SGDLS and CDR2 is YYNGEE. Between the trimmed V and J ends, which lost 0 bases and 4 bases, there was a span of 11 bases. The CDR3 is 15 residues long. CDR3 region: CASSVAFGSYNEQFF. As DNA, the CDR3 is TGTGCCAGCAGCGTAGCTTTCGGGAGTTACAATGAGCAGTTCTTC.

The rearrangement uses TRBV28 and TRBJ1-6; 7 nucleotides agree with TRBD1. This CDR3 is built from 17 residues. After removal of 4 bases from V and 6 bases from J, the junction contained 12 bases not matched to a gene. Germline-derived CDR1 and CDR2 are MDHEN and SYDVKM. CDR3: CASSSAAGTAINSPLHF. The DNA for the CDR3 is TGTGCCAGCAGTTCCGCAGCCGGGACAGCCATTAATTCACCCCTCCACTTT.

There are a few counts of this clonotype. The J gene is TRBJ2-3, the V gene TRBV5-1, with TRBD2 matching over 8 bases. Per germline, CDR1 SGHRS and CDR2 YFSETQ. CDR3 length: 15 amino acids. After removal of 10 bases from V and 0 bases from J, the junction contained 10 bases not matched to a gene. CDR3 sequence reads: CAGKREPSSTDTQYF. CDR3 in DNA: TGCGCCGGAAAGCGGGAGCCCTCTAGCACAGATACGCAGTATTTT. Full variable domain (outside the CDR3, taken from reference TRBV5-1 and TRBJ2-3): KAGVTQTPRYLIKTRGQQVTLSCSPISGHRSVSWYQQTPGQGLQFLFEYFSETQRNKGNFPGRFSGRQFSNSRSEMNVSTLELGDSALYLCAGKREPSSTDTQYFGPGTRLTVL.

This clonotype was found a few times. J is TRBJ2-5 and V is TRBV29-1; D ambiguous. Between the trimmed V and J ends, which lost 3 bases and 5 bases, there was a span of 10 bases. Germline V lookup: CDR1 SQVTM, CDR2 ANQGSEA. The CDR3 sequence is 12 residues long. CDR3: CSVDAAWETQYF. The CDR3 coding sequence is TGCAGCGTTGATGCGGCCTGGGAGACCCAGTACTTC.

This clonotype was observed many times. CDR3 loop: CASSLDGLTGNTIYF. The CDR3 DNA follows: TGCGCCAGCAGCTTGGACGGGTTGACTGGAAACACCATATATTTT. The J gene is TRBJ1-3, the V gene TRBV5-1, with D unclear. The germline V and J ends were trimmed by 0 bases and 2 bases, with 9 bases remaining between them. CDR1 is SGHRS, CDR2 YFSETQ, per germline. The CDR3 has 15 residues. Complete variable domain (other parts from reference TRBV5-1 and TRBJ1-3): KAGVTQTPRYLIKTRGQQVTLSCSPISGHRSVSWYQQTPGQGLQFLFEYFSETQRNKGNFPGRFSGRQFSNSRSEMNVSTLELGDSALYLCASSLDGLTGNTIYFGEGSWLTVV.

Many counts were recorded for this clonotype. The chain carries TRBV24-1 and TRBJ1-5; possibly TRBD1 for D (6 bases). Between the trimmed V and J ends, which lost 4 bases and 4 bases, there was a span of 10 bases. The CDR3 spans 14 residues. Per the germline V gene, CDR1 is KGHDR and CDR2 is SFDVKD. Here the CDR3 reads CATSESGQNQPQHF. The CDR3 DNA sequence: TGTGCCACCAGTGAATCGGGACAAAATCAGCCCCAGCATTTT.

There are a few counts of this clonotype. The chain uses TRBV29-1 and TRBJ2-2; D remains unclear. Trimming removed 4 bases at V and 8 bases at J, with 8 bases between. This CDR3 is built from 11 residues. From germline, CDR1 is SQVTM and CDR2 ANQGSEA. This CDR3 reads CSVVWSGELFF. The CDR3 region has the DNA TGCAGCGTTGTATGGTCGGGGGAGCTGTTTTTT.

The table lists this clonotype with a few counts. This sequence joins TRBV4-3 and TRBJ1-4; D gene ambiguous. The CDR3 contains 16 residues. The V gene's germline CDR1 is LGHNA and CDR2 YSLEER. V shed 0 bases and J shed 8 bases, with 16 bases lying between them. CDR3 DNA: TGCGCCAGCAGCCAAGACACGGTGCCAGGAGAAGAAAAACTGTTTTTT. It yields the protein CASSQDTVPGEEKLFF.

In its sample, this clonotype was seen many times. The chain recombines TRBV5-1 with TRBJ2-3, with D uncertain. CDR1 and CDR2 from the germline V gene are SGHRS and YFSETQ. The germline V and J ends were trimmed by 1 base and 2 bases, with 8 bases remaining between them. The CDR3 is 14 amino acids. CDR3 region: CASSLSSPTDTQYF. CDR3 nucleotides: TGCGCCAGCAGCTTGTCCAGCCCCACAGATACGCAGTATTTT.

Only a few counts were recorded for this clonotype. The rearrangement uses TRBV11-2 and TRBJ1-5; D remains unclear. Trimming cost V 1 base and J 1 base, with 8 bases left between them. The CDR3 spans 15 residues. Germline lookup yields CDR1 SGHAT and CDR2 FQNNGV. CDR3 loop: CASSLAGQSNQPQHF. The CDR3 DNA sequence: TGTGCCAGCAGCTTAGCAGGCCAGAGCAATCAGCCCCAGCATTTT.

The chain combines TRBV27 with TRBJ2-1; 7 nucleotides align to TRBD1. CDR3 length: 13 amino acids. The ends lost 5 bases at V and 8 bases at J; junction bases unmatched: 6. Germline V gene sequence: CDR1 MNHEY, CDR2 SMNVEV (reference sequence). DNA for the CDR3: TGTGCCAGCAGTCCCAGGGGGTCGCATGAGCAGTTCTTC. It encodes CASSPRGSHEQFF.

This clonotype came up a few times. The chain combines TRBV4-1 with TRBJ2-7; the D gene is possibly TRBD2 (6 bases). CDR3 length equals 15 residues. CDR1 MGHRA and CDR2 YSYEKL come from the germline V gene. V lost 4 bases to trimming and J lost 3 bases, with 16 bases between them. CDR3 DNA sequence: TGCGCCAGCAGCCCAGCTGGGACTTCCTACTACGAGCAGTACTTC. This sequence encodes CASSPAGTSYYEQYF.